Only a few counts were recorded for the clone carrying this T cell receptor beta chain. This entry comes from a study of OX40 agonist ivuxolimab in advanced cancers. V was clipped by 0 bases and J by 6 bases, with 13 bases between them. This CDR3 contains 14 residues. The germline gives CDR1 SGHDT, CDR2 YYEEEE. Produced via immunoSEQ multiplex PCR; TCRdb's table is partial and in-frame only. The sample contains about 73,000 clones, approximately 90% of which appear only once. The material sequenced was CD4+ or CD8+ T cells sorted from blood, taken in a trial of the OX40 agonist ivuxolimab. V and J are TRBV5-6 and TRBJ2-7; D gene ambiguous. The origin of this receptor is an adult with an advanced solid tumor such as melanoma, head and neck, liver or kidney cancer. CDR3 in DNA: TGTGCCAGCAGCTTGGGGATAGGGTTGGGCGAGCAGTACTTC. Protein product: CASSLGIGLGEQYF.